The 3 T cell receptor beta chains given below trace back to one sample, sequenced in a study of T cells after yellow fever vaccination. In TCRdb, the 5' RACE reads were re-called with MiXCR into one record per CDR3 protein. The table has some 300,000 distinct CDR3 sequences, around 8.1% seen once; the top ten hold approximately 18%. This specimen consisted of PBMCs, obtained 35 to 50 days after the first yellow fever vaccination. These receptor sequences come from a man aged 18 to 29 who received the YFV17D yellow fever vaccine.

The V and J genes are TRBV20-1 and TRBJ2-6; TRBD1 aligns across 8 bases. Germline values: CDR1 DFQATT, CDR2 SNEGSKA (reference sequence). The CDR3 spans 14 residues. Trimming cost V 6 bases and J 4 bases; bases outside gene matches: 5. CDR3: CSASQGAGANVLTF. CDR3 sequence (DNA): TGCAGTGCCTCCCAGGGGGCCGGGGCCAACGTCCTGACTTTC.

The CDR3 bases are TGCGCCAGCCGCCAAAGGGGACCGTATAATTCACCCCTCCACTTT. Its protein product is CASRQRGPYNSPLHF. The chain is built from TRBV5-1 and TRBJ1-6; the D gene is possibly TRBD1 (5 bases). There are 15 residues in the CDR3. Germline V gene lookup returns CDR1 SGHRS and CDR2 YFSETQ. With 7 bases removed from V and 4 bases from J, the gap between germline ends came to 15 bases.

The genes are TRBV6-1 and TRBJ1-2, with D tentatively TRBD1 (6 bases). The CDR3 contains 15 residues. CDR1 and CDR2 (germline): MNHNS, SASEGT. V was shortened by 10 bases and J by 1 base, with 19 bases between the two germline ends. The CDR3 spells CATGQPGESNYGYTF. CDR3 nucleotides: TGTGCCACCGGACAACCAGGGGAGAGTAACTATGGCTACACCTTC.